The text below deals with one T cell receptor (beta chain). What it recognizes is unknown. TCRdb ran MiXCR on the reads and lists one entry per CDR3 protein. The data show more than 150,000 distinct CDR3 sequences, less than 25% seen once. Germline CDR1 is SGHAT and CDR2 is FQNNGV. The CDR3 has 14 residues. Trimming took 4 bases from V and 4 from J, leaving 14 bases between them. The sample comes from a study of T cell repertoires in cytomegalovirus infection. About the study: TCR beta signatures that were public indicated CMV infection and matching HLA type. General observations from the study: HLA-C-restricted CMV clonotypes gave the most frequent clonotype in two of eight donors. The study identified carriers of CMV plus the relevant HLA from cumulative public TCR beta family frequency.

The specimen sequenced was PBMCs. The chain has TRBV11-2 and TRBJ2-7; the D gene is possibly TRBD1 (7 bases). This clonotype was sampled from a human donor in good health (CMV status not recorded). Some clones in this sample may be carry-over from other donors' samples. The CDR3 DNA is TGTGCCAGCAGCTCCGACGCAGGGGGGTACGAGCAGTACTTC. This encodes CASSSDAGGYEQYF. The variable domain in full, completed from reference TRBV11-2 and TRBJ2-7, reads EAGVAQSPRYKIIEKRQSVAFWCNPISGHATLYWYQQILGQGPKLLIQFQNNGVVDDSQLPKDRFSAERLKGVDSTLKIQPAKLEDSAVYLCASSSDAGGYEQYFGPGTRLTVT.